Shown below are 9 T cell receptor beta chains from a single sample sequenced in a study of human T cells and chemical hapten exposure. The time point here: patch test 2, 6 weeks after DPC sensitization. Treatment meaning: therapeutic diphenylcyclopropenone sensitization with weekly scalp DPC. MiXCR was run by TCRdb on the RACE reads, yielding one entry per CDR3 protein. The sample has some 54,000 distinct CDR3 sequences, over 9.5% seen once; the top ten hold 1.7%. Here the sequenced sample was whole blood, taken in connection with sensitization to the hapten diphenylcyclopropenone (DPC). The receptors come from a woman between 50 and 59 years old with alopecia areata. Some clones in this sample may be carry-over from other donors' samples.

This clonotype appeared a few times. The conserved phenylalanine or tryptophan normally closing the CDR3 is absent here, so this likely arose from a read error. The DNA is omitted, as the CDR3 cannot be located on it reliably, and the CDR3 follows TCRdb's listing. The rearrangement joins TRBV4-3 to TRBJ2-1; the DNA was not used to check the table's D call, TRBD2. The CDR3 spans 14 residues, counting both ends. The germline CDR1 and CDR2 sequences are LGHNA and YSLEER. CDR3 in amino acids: CASSRTETSGDRTV.

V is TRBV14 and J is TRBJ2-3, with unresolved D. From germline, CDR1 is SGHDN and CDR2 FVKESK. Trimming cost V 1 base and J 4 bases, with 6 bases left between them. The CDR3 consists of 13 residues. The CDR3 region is CASSQARADTQYF. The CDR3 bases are TGTGCCAGCAGCCAAGCTCGCGCAGATACGCAGTATTTT.

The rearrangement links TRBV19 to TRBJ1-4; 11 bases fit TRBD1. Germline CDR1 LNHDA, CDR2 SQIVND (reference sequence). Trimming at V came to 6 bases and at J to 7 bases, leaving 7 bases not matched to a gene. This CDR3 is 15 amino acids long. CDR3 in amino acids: CASRSSGTGGEKLFF. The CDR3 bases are TGTGCCAGTAGGTCCTCCGGGACAGGGGGTGAAAAACTGTTTTTT.

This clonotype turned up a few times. CDR3 residues: CASSERMAASRNEQFF. CDR3 nucleotides: TGTGCCAGCAGTGAAAGGATGGCAGCCTCACGCAATGAGCAGTTCTTC. This chain uses TRBV2 with TRBJ2-1; D is ambiguous. Trimming took 2 bases from V and 6 from J, leaving 17 bases between them. This CDR3 comprises 16 residues. Germline values: CDR1 SNHLY, CDR2 FYNNEI. The whole variable domain, filled in from reference TRBV2 and TRBJ2-1, reads EPEVTQTPSHQVTQMGQEVILRCVPISNHLYFYWYRQILGQKVEFLVSFYNNEISEKSEIFDDQFSVERPDGSNFTLKIRSTKLEDSAMYFCASSERMAASRNEQFFGPGTRLTVL.

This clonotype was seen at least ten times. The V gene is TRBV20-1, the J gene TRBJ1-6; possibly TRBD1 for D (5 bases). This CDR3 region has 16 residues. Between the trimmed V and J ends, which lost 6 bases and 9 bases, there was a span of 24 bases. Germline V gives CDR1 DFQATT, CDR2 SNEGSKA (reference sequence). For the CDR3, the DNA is TGCAGTGCCGTCAGCCGGCGGGGGAACTTTGGTTCACCCCTCCACTTT. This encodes CSAVSRRGNFGSPLHF.

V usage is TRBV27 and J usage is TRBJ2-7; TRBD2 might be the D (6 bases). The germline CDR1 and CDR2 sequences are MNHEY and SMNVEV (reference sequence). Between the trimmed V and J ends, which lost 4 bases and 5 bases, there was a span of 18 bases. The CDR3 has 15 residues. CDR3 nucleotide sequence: TGTGCCAGCAGTTCACCGGGACTCGAGGTGCACGAGCAGTACTTC. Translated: CASSSPGLEVHEQYF.

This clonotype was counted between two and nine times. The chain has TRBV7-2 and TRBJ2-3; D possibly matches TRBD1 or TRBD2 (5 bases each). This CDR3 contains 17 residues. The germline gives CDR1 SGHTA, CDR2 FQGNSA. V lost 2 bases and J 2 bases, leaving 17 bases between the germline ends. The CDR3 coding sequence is TGTGCCAGCAGCTTAAGACCCGAGGGGCTCAACACAGATACGCAGTATTTT. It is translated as CASSLRPEGLNTDTQYF.

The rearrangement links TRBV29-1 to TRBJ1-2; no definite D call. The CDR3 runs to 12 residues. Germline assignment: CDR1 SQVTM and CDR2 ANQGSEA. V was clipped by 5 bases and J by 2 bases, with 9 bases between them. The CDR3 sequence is CSVLRENYGYTF. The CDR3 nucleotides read TGCAGCGTTTTACGGGAGAACTATGGCTACACCTTC.

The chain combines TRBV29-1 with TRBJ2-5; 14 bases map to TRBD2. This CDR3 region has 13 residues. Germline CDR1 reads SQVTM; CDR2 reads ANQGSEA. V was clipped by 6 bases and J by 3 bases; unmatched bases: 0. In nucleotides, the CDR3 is TGCAGCGTGGGACTAGCGGGGGAAGAGACCCAGTACTTC. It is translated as CSVGLAGEETQYF.